The rows below give T cell receptor beta chains drawn from one sample of a study of blood T cell repertoires in COVID-19. The assay was immunoSEQ multiplex PCR, and TCRdb's table has in-frame clones only and misses some. The sample has 300,000 to 400,000 clones; around 89% are singletons. Sequenced input: PBMCs or T cells enriched from blood (not recorded which). The receptor set was obtained from a woman in her twenties or thirties with acute COVID-19. CDR3s include the opening cysteine and the closing phenylalanine or tryptophan. The order of the fields is D gene, J gene, V gene, clone size, CDR3 DNA, CDR3 protein. The D gene is left open where the match is weak. Clone size is given for some rows only: seen once, a few or many times, or a class if the clone is expanded.

>.|TRBJ1-6|TRBV18|few
TGTGCCAGCTCACCGGGGCGGCAGGGGAGTTCACCCCTCCACTTT
CASSPGRQGSSPLHF
>.|TRBJ1-1|TRBV15|once
TGTGCCACCAGCAGAGATACGGGGGTTACCACTGAAGCTTTCTTT
CATSRDTGVTTEAFF
>.|TRBJ1-1|TRBV7-9|.
TGTGCCAGCAGCTTAGCAGGGGGTTCCACTGAAGCTTTCTTT
CASSLAGGSTEAFF
>.|TRBJ2-7|TRBV6-5|.
TGTGCCAGCAGTTACGGTCCGGGTTCTCTCTACGAGCAGTACTTC
CASSYGPGSLYEQYF
>.|TRBJ2-7|TRBV7-2|.
TGTGCCAGCAGCTTAGTACAACTACCGCCCTACGAGCAGTACTTC
CASSLVQLPPYEQYF
>TRBD2|TRBJ2-5|TRBV19|few
TGTGCCAGTAGTAAAGCGGGGGTGCGGGAGACCCAGTACTTC
CASSKAGVRETQYF
>.|TRBJ2-1|TRBV10-2|few
TGCGCCAGCATGGCGGGGACGAATGAGCAGTTCTTC
CASMAGTNEQFF
>TRBD2|TRBJ2-1|TRBV7-2|.
TGTGCCAGCAGCAACAGCGGGGGGGCCGTGTATGAGCAGTTCTTC
CASSNSGGAVYEQFF
>.|TRBJ2-3|TRBV7-6|.
TGTGCCAGCAGCTTACTAACAGATACGCAGTATTTT
CASSLLTDTQYF
>.|TRBJ2-7|TRBV15|.
TGTGCCACCAGCAGAGATCGCACTTACTACGAGCAGTACTTC
CATSRDRTYYEQYF
>.|TRBJ2-6|TRBV6-5|.
TGTGCCAGCAGTTACGCCGGTTCTGGGGCCAACGTCCTGACTTTC
CASSYAGSGANVLTF
>.|TRBJ2-5|TRBV7-2|.
TGTGCCAGCAGCTTAGTTACAGGCACCCCAGAGACCCAGTACTTC
CASSLVTGTPETQYF
>.|TRBJ2-2|TRBV7-9|.
TGTGCCAGCAGCAGGAGCGGGCTCCGAGGGGAGCTGTTTTTT
CASSRSGLRGELFF
>.|TRBJ2-4|TRBV5-1|.
TGCGCCAGCAGCTTGGACACATCTCTAGCCAAAAACATTCAGTACTTC
CASSLDTSLAKNIQYF
>TRBD1|TRBJ1-5|TRBV5-5|.
TGTGCCAGCAGCACAGGGGGGGACCAGCCCCAGCATTTT
CASSTGGDQPQHF
>TRBD2|TRBJ2-1|TRBV6-5|.
TGTGCCAGCATTAAGAGGCGGGGGGGCCGAAATGAGCAGTTCTTC
CASIKRRGGRNEQFF
>TRBD1|TRBJ1-6|TRBV7-9|.
TGTGCCAGCAGCTTAGGAGGTGGAGGGGGCTTATTAATTTCACCCCTCCACTTT
CASSLGGGGGLLISPLHF
>TRBD2|TRBJ2-2|TRBV5-6|.
TGTGCCAGCAGCTCGATCCAGACTAGCGGGGGGGCCTATCCCGGGGAGCTGTTTTTT
CASSSIQTSGGAYPGELFF
>TRBD1|TRBJ2-6|TRBV18|.
TGTGCCAGCTCACCGGGGACAGCCAACCTCTCTGGGGCCAACGTCCTGACTTTC
CASSPGTANLSGANVLTF
>.|TRBJ2-3|TRBV24-1|once
TGTGCCACCAGTAAGAGTCAGGGGCCAAGCACAGATACGCAGTATTTT
CATSKSQGPSTDTQYF
>.|TRBJ2-1|TRBV7-3|.
TGTGCCAGCAGCCGAACCGGGGGTGAGCAGTTCTTC
CASSRTGGEQFF
>TRBD1|TRBJ1-5|TRBV24-1|few
TGTGCCACCACCCAAGAGAGGGGGCTCCAGCCCCAGCATTTT
CATTQERGLQPQHF
>.|TRBJ2-3|TRBV12-3/TRBV12-4|.
TGTGCCAGCAGCCCATGGGAGGATACGCAGTATTTT
CASSPWEDTQYF
>.|TRBJ2-7|TRBV5-8|.
TGTGCCAGCAGCTGGGGGGGCGGCGAGCAGTACTTC
CASSWGGGEQYF
>.|TRBJ2-2|TRBV4-1|.
TGCGCCAGCAGCCGCACTGGTACGAACACCGGGGAGCTGTTTTTT
CASSRTGTNTGELFF
>.|TRBJ2-3|TRBV7-3|.
TGTGCCAGCAGCCTAGGGACATCAGATACGCAGTATTTT
CASSLGTSDTQYF
>TRBD1|TRBJ1-2|TRBV5-4|.
TGTGCCAGCAGCGCGGGACAGGCCTCATTTAACTATGGCTACACCTTC
CASSAGQASFNYGYTF
>TRBD1|TRBJ1-1|TRBV7-9|.
TGTGCCAGCAGCTTCACCGGGACAGGCGAGGGAGCTTTCTTT
CASSFTGTGEGAFF
>.|TRBJ1-1|TRBV5-1|once
TGCGCCAGCAGCTTGGCTCGGGTTGGGAACACTGAAGCTTTCTTT
CASSLARVGNTEAFF
>.|TRBJ2-7|TRBV21-1|.
TGTGCCAGCAGCAAAGCGGGGGCAGGGGGGTACTACGAGCAGTACTTC
CASSKAGAGGYYEQYF
>.|TRBJ1-2|TRBV6-5|.
TGTGCCAGCAGATCCCAGGGGATTTATGGCTACACCTTC
CASRSQGIYGYTF
>TRBD1|TRBJ1-2|TRBV19|few
TGTGCCAGTAGTACTTATGCAGGGGGCGACCGTTATGGCTACACCTTC
CASSTYAGGDRYGYTF
>TRBD1|TRBJ1-1|TRBV11-2|.
TGTGCCAGCAGCTTGGACAGGCATTCCGAAGCTTTCTTT
CASSLDRHSEAFF
>TRBD2|TRBJ2-1|TRBV19|.
TGTGCCAGTAGTCCCAGCCTTGGGGGGGGATCGGATGAGCAGTTCTTC
CASSPSLGGGSDEQFF
>.|TRBJ1-4|TRBV5-1|.
TGCGCCAGCAGCGATCAGGGGACAACTAATGAAAAACTGTTTTTT
CASSDQGTTNEKLFF
>TRBD1|TRBJ1-5|TRBV18|.
TGTGCCAGCTCATCAGGGGGGAATCAGCCCCAGCATTTT
CASSSGGNQPQHF
>TRBD2|TRBJ2-3|TRBV5-4|.
TGTGCCAGCACCCCCGGGGGGCGGGGGGCCTTAGATACGCAGTATTTT
CASTPGGRGALDTQYF
>TRBD2|TRBJ2-6|TRBV3-1/TRBV3-2|.
TGTGCCAGCAGCCCGCAGCGGGGTTCTGGGGCCAACGTCCTGACTTTC
CASSPQRGSGANVLTF
>.|TRBJ2-5|TRBV29-1|.
TGCAGCGTGGGGGTGGGAGGAGAGACCCAGTACTTC
CSVGVGGETQYF
>TRBD1|TRBJ2-7|TRBV9|.
TGTGCCAGCAGCGTAGGGGGACAGGGGGCTTACGAGCAGTACTTC
CASSVGGQGAYEQYF
>.|TRBJ2-3|TRBV5-8|.
TGTGCCAGCAGCTTTAGCGGAGGTACGCAGTATTTT
CASSFSGGTQYF